The sequence of this T cell receptor (beta chain) was determined in a study of metastatic and nonmetastatic thyroid tumors. Study summary: Repertoire comparison spanned blood and tumor or nodule tissue of malignant and benign thyroid patients. General study points: Patients with malignant thyroid tumors reportedly had significantly higher TCR beta diversity than those with benign nodules, in blood and tumor.

This clone is medium-sized by share. Its specificity is unknown. The V gene's germline CDR1 is MNHEY and CDR2 SVGAGI. The CDR3 totals 16 residues. V lost 0 bases, J lost 0 bases, and 9 bases lay in between. TCRdb reanalyzed the PCR reads with MiXCR. The table includes about 30,000 clones, 11% detected once. Thyroid surgery took place with no prior treatment in any patient. Input material: blood. This clonotype originated in a female donor with papillary thyroid cancer or a benign thyroid nodule (not recorded which). Some clones in this sample may be carry-over from other donors' samples. The rearrangement links TRBV6-5 to TRBJ1-3; D is possibly TRBD1 (5 bases). CDR3 protein: CASSYSGLHSGNTIYF. CDR3 in DNA: TGTGCCAGCAGTTACTCGGGGCTTCACTCTGGAAACACCATATATTTT.